These 9 T cell receptor beta chains were all obtained from the same sample, sequenced in a study of monozygotic twins with inflammatory bowel disease. No DNA is given; TCRdb re-called the 5' RACE reads and lists each CDR3 protein once. Listed are 200,000 to 250,000 distinct CDR3 sequences; approximately 1.6% falls within the top ten. Sequencing was done on a sample of blood. The receptors here all came from a human donor with ulcerative colitis or Crohn's disease, or a healthy co-twin of an affected twin (not recorded which).

The chain couples TRBV27 to TRBJ1-6; lacking DNA, the TRBD1 call made by TCRdb goes unchecked. Germline V gene sequence: CDR1 MNHEY, CDR2 SMNVEV (reference sequence). The CDR3 is 15 residues long. CDR3 sequence: CASRRTGEPNSPLHF.

The chain combines TRBV6-6 with TRBJ1-4; lacking DNA, the TRBD1 call made by TCRdb goes unchecked. Germline V CDR1 and CDR2: MNHNY, SVGAGI (reference sequence). This CDR3 region has 11 residues. CDR3 amino acids: CASSGAVQLFF.

The rearrangement uses TRBV5-1 and TRBJ1-6; TCRdb's D call, TRBD1, is unchecked because there is no DNA. CDR1 and CDR2 (germline): SGHRS, YFSETQ. There are 15 residues in the CDR3. CDR3 protein: CASSLEQGVDSPLHF.

The J gene is TRBJ1-2, the V gene TRBV7-2. The CDR3 contains 14 residues. The germline gives CDR1 SGHTA, CDR2 FQGNSA. The chain's CDR3 is CASSYRDLRGGYTF.

This CDR3 is CASSAGQYNEQFF. The V call is TRBV9, the J call TRBJ2-1; TCRdb indicates TRBD1, and absent DNA this call remains unverified. From germline, CDR1 is SGDLS and CDR2 YYNGEE. CDR3 length: 13 amino acids.

The chain joins TRBV29-1 to TRBJ1-2; the TCRdb call, TRBD1, lacks DNA for checking. Germline loops: CDR1 SQVTM, CDR2 ANQGSEA. The CDR3 has 16 residues. CDR3 protein: CSDNQRDRGANYGYTF.

The rearrangement uses TRBV7-2 and TRBJ1-2; there is no DNA to check the TCRdb D call of TRBD1. Germline assignment: CDR1 SGHTA and CDR2 FQGNSA. The CDR3 is 14 amino acids. CDR3 loop: CASSPRVTNYGYTF.

V gene TRBV6-5 combines with J gene TRBJ1-1. The length of the CDR3 is 12 residues. Germline CDR1 reads MNHEY; CDR2 reads SVGAGI. The CDR3 loop is CASKEGATEAFF.

The rearrangement joins TRBV7-2 to TRBJ1-1; TCRdb calls TRBD1, which cannot be checked without DNA. This CDR3 is 14 amino acids long. CDR1 and CDR2 (germline): SGHTA, FQGNSA. The CDR3 here is CASSLIGVGTEAFF.